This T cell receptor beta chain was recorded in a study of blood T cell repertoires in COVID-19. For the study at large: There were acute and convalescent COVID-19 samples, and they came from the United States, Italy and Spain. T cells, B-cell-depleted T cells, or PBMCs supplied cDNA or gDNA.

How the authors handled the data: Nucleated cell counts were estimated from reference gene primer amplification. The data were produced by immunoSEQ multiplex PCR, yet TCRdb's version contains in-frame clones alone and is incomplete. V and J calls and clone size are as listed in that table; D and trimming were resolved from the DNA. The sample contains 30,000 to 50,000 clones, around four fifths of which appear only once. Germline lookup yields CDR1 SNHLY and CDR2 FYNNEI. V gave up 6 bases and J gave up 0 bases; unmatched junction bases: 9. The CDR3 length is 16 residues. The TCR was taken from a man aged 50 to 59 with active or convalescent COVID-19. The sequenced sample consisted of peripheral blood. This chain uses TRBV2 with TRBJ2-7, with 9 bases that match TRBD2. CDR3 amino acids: CASRTGSGGSSYEQYF. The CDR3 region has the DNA TGTGCCAGCAGGACGGGAAGCGGGGGGAGCTCCTACGAGCAGTACTTC.